The clone carrying this T cell receptor beta chain was counted a few times. The sample originates from a study of T-cell reconstitution after alpha-beta-depleted transplantation in children. Unique molecular identifiers were incorporated into the prepared TCRbeta library. TCRdb re-called the PCR reads through MiXCR, storing one row per CDR3 protein. Seen here are about 540,000 distinct CDR3 sequences, around 20% observed once, and the top ten hold 2.5% to 3.5%. J was trimmed by 3 bases and V by 1 base; bases with no gene match: 5. Germline CDR1 is SGHRS and CDR2 is YFSETQ. The CDR3 has 16 residues. J is TRBJ2-3 and V is TRBV5-1; TRBD2 matches at 10 bases. Specimen: PBMCs from the stem cell graft donor, collected from the stem cell graft. This clonotype originated in a human donor who donated a stem cell graft to a child with acute lymphoblastic leukemia. CDR3 in amino acids: CASSLYLAGVTDTQYF. CDR3 coding DNA: TGCGCCAGCAGCTTGTATCTAGCGGGAGTGACAGATACGCAGTATTTT.